The entry below gives a single TCR beta chain sequence along with its context. Method: immunoSEQ multiplex PCR; TCRdb's copy keeps in-frame clones and lacks some. The sample holds about 49,000 clones, roughly 90% seen once. The source of the sample is a study of T cell changes during pregnancy in multiple sclerosis. The germline gives CDR1 SGHTS, CDR2 YDEGEE. The CDR3 length is 13 residues. V was pared by 1 base and J by 5 bases, with 9 bases between. This sequence originates from a female donor in good health, enrolled as a control in a pregnancy study. The chain uses TRBV5-8 and TRBJ1-1; D not certain. The specimen was peripheral blood, collected after pregnancy. The CDR3 reads CASSLNGVTEAFF. In DNA form, the CDR3 reads TGTGCCAGCAGCTTGAACGGGGTTACTGAAGCTTTCTTT. Combining the CDR3 with reference TRBV5-8 and TRBJ1-1 gives the whole variable domain EAGVTQSPTHLIKTRGQQATLRCSPISGHTSVYWYQQALGLGLQFLLWYDEGEERNRGNFPPRFSGRQFPNYSSELNVNALELEDSALYLCASSLNGVTEAFFGQGTRLTVV.